The 17 T cell receptor beta chains reported below all come from one sample, sequenced in a study of T-cell memory formation after mild COVID-19. TCRdb used MiXCR to reprocess the 5' RACE reads, holding one entry per CDR3 protein. In the table there are roughly 130,000 distinct CDR3 sequences, roughly 6% of which are singletons. The sample comprised PBMCs or a T cell subset sorted from them (not recorded which). The receptor source for this set is an adult woman who had mild COVID-19 (a few samples of this study predate the infection). Cell type and time point are not known.

This clonotype was recorded at least ten times. This chain connects TRBV20-1 to TRBJ1-1; the match to TRBD1 covers 7 bases. The CDR3 sequence is 13 residues long. V lost 6 bases to trimming and J lost 2 bases; unmatched junction nucleotides: 6. Germline CDR1 DFQATT, CDR2 SNEGSKA (reference sequence). The CDR3 loop reads CSAQGQFNTEAFF. CDR3 DNA sequence: TGCAGTGCCCAGGGACAGTTCAACACTGAAGCTTTCTTT.

This clonotype appeared many times. V usage is TRBV6-4 and J usage is TRBJ2-6; D is uncertain. This CDR3 spans 16 amino acids. CDR1 MRHNA and CDR2 SNTAGT come from the germline V gene. Trimming shortened V by 6 bases and J by 1 base, and 13 bases separated the two germline ends. The CDR3 region is CASRPLSASGANVLTF. For the CDR3, the DNA is TGTGCCAGCAGACCCCTTTCGGCATCTGGGGCCAACGTCCTGACTTTC.

This chain joins TRBV12-3 or TRBV12-4 and TRBJ1-2, with D uncertain. CDR3 length equals 14 residues. V gave up 5 bases and J gave up 6 bases, with 16 bases separating them. The CDR3 protein is CASSATATLNGYTF. CDR3 nucleotides: TGTGCCAGCAGTGCGACGGCGACACTAAATGGCTACACCTTC.

The table lists this clonotype with many counts. The V call is TRBV12-3 or TRBV12-4, the J call TRBJ1-2; no definite D call. The CDR3 totals 12 residues. Trimming shortened V by 4 bases and J by 7 bases, and 10 bases separated the two germline ends. CDR3 DNA sequence: TGTGCCAGCAGTTCCAGGTTCGGTGGCTACACCTTC. Residues: CASSSRFGGYTF.

This clonotype was seen a few times. V and J are TRBV12-3 or TRBV12-4 and TRBJ2-3, with 7 bases lining up with TRBD1. CDR3 length: 15 amino acids. J was trimmed by 2 bases and V by 5 bases; bases with no gene match: 7. The CDR3 reads CASSPGQAVTDTQYF. The CDR3 DNA is TGTGCCAGCAGTCCAGGACAGGCTGTCACAGATACGCAGTATTTT.

In this sample, this clonotype turned up many times. The chain recombines TRBV10-3 with TRBJ2-7, with D possibly matching TRBD1 (6 bases). V was cut by 6 bases and J by 2 bases, with 17 bases left in between. From germline, CDR1 is ENHRY and CDR2 SYGVKD. The CDR3 runs 15 residues. CDR3 amino acids: CAIRAGTGSTYEQYF. The CDR3 nucleotides are TGTGCCATCAGGGCCGGAACAGGGTCAACCTACGAGCAGTACTTC.

In its sample, this clonotype was seen a few times. This chain uses TRBV5-1 with TRBJ2-1, with D unresolved. CDR3 length: 15 amino acids. V dropped 0 bases and J dropped 2 bases, with 9 bases sitting between them. CDR1 and CDR2 from the germline V gene are SGHRS and YFSETQ. In DNA form, the CDR3 reads TGCGCCAGCAGCTTGGGGATGGGGACCTACAATGAGCAGTTCTTC. It codes for CASSLGMGTYNEQFF.

The chain uses TRBV6-1 and TRBJ2-1, with D possibly TRBD1 on 6 matching bases. Deletions cut 2 bases from V and 7 bases from J, with 9 bases between. Germline lookup yields CDR1 MNHNS and CDR2 SASEGT. The CDR3 length is 13 residues. The CDR3 is CASSEPQGNEQFF. As DNA, the CDR3 is TGTGCCAGCAGTGAACCACAGGGAAATGAGCAGTTCTTC.

The DNA of the CDR3 is TGTGCCAGCAGCCTTTTTTCCGGGACTAGCGGGGGGGCCGGTGAGTTCTTC. Its translation: CASSLFSGTSGGAGEFF. This chain links TRBV7-3 with TRBJ2-1, with 16 positions matching TRBD2. In germline, CDR1 is SGHTA, CDR2 FQGTGA. The CDR3 covers 17 residues. J was trimmed by 14 bases and V by 5 bases; bases with no gene match: 15.

This clonotype was found a few times. The chain employs TRBV20-1 and TRBJ2-5; 10 bases line up with TRBD2. The germline gives CDR1 DFQATT, CDR2 SNEGSKA (reference sequence). Trimming removed 6 bases from V and 8 bases from J; junction bases left unmatched: 15. There are 15 residues in the CDR3. CDR3 amino acids: CSAYEREGPLDTQYF. CDR3 sequence (DNA): TGCAGTGCGTACGAGCGGGAGGGCCCGTTAGATACCCAGTACTTC.

This sequence joins TRBV24-1 and TRBJ2-3, with 9 bases fitting TRBD2. Germline V gene lookup returns CDR1 KGHDR and CDR2 SFDVKD. This CDR3 contains 15 residues. Germline trimming cut 9 bases from V and 2 bases from J; bases unmatched to any gene: 8. CDR3 loop: CATDITSGFTDTQYF. In nucleotides, the CDR3 is TGTGCCACCGACATTACTAGCGGGTTCACAGATACGCAGTATTTT.

This clonotype has a handful of counts. A junction end diverges from the germline sequence, so it may reflect a read error. This sequence joins TRBV27 and TRBJ1-2; 8 nucleotides match TRBD1. In germline, CDR1 is MNHEY, CDR2 SMNVEV (reference sequence). This CDR3 spans 15 amino acids. DNA of the CDR3: TGTGCCAGCAGTCGAGGACAGGGCGGAAACTCTGGCTACACCTTC. It is translated as CASSRGQGGNSGYTF.

Only a few counts were recorded for this clonotype. V is TRBV15 and J is TRBJ2-5; D is uncertain. The CDR3 has 15 amino acids. CDR1 and CDR2 (germline): LNHNV, YYDKDF (reference sequence). Between the trimmed V and J ends, which lost 0 bases and 2 bases, there was a span of 10 bases. The CDR3 DNA follows: TGTGCCACCAGCAGAGATCGTAGGGCGCAAGAGACCCAGTACTTC. It encodes CATSRDRRAQETQYF.

V and J are TRBV28 and TRBJ2-1; TRBD1 aligns across 8 bases. This CDR3 region has 13 residues. With 6 bases clipped from V and 8 bases from J, the junction kept 6 bases outside the gene matches. Germline assignment: CDR1 MDHEN and CDR2 SYDVKM. CDR3 loop: CASSLDRVHEQFF. The CDR3 DNA follows: TGTGCCAGCAGCCTGGACAGGGTCCATGAGCAGTTCTTC.

This chain joins TRBV30 and TRBJ1-1; maybe TRBD1 (6 bases). Germline values: CDR1 GTSNPN, CDR2 SVGIG (reference sequence). Trimming took off 0 bases at V and 2 bases at J, with 7 bases between the two ends. This CDR3 region has 13 residues. The CDR3 DNA sequence: TGTGCCTGGAGTGTAGGGGGAAACACTGAAGCTTTCTTT. Translated: CAWSVGGNTEAFF.

This clonotype appeared many times. This CDR3 is CASSPIGDFRATEAFF. CDR3 nucleotide sequence: TGTGCCAGCAGCCCCATAGGGGACTTCCGCGCCACTGAAGCTTTCTTT. This chain connects TRBV7-8 to TRBJ1-1; a weak D match, TRBD1 (5 bases). The CDR3 runs 16 residues. V shed 5 bases and J shed 4 bases, with 20 bases lying between them. The germline V gene has CDR1 SGHVS and CDR2 FQNEAQ.

This clonotype was seen a handful of times. The V call is TRBV7-9, the J call TRBJ2-2; D is possibly TRBD2 (6 bases). V was trimmed by 5 bases and J by 5 bases, leaving 15 bases between them. Germline V gives CDR1 SEHNR, CDR2 FQNEAQ (reference sequence). The CDR3 spans 15 residues. The CDR3 coding sequence is TGTGCCAGCAGCCCATCGGGAGTTCCAACCGGGGAGCTGTTTTTT. Its protein product is CASSPSGVPTGELFF.